These T cell receptor beta chains were read from a single sample in a study of control samples from healthy donors and cancer patients. Using immunoSEQ multiplex PCR, the repertoire was profiled, and TCRdb retains in-frame clones only, with some absent. The data show roughly 130,000 clones, approximately 90% seen once. The sequenced sample consisted of blood. These receptors were obtained from a man younger than 35 in good health. CDR3s include the opening cysteine and the closing phenylalanine or tryptophan. A D gene is named only where the DNA matches it firmly. For some rows the clone size is stated as once, few or many, or as a class when expanded; others skip it.

>-|-|TRBV5-1|TRBJ2-7
CASSEGGGYEQYF
TGCGCCAGCAGTGAGGGAGGGGGGTACGAGCAGTACTTC
>-|-|TRBV3-1/TRBV3-2|TRBJ2-2
CASSRLTAFANTGELFF
TGTGCCAGCAGCCGCCTTACAGCGTTCGCGAACACCGGGGAGCTGTTTTTT
>-|-|TRBV30|TRBJ1-1
CAWSVLKDTEAFF
TGTGCCTGGAGTGTACTGAAAGACACTGAAGCTTTCTTT
>-|-|TRBV18|TRBJ1-5
CASSPSLVSNQPQHF
TGTGCCAGCTCACCATCCCTTGTTTCGAATCAGCCCCAGCATTTT
>-|-|TRBV11-3|TRBJ2-5
CASSTRWGETQYF
TGTGCCAGCAGCACCCGTTGGGGCGAGACCCAGTACTTC
>-|-|TRBV4-1|TRBJ1-5
CASSQTSGAGDNQPQHF
TGCGCCAGCAGCCAAACCTCTGGGGCAGGAGACAATCAGCCCCAGCATTTT
>TRBD1|-|TRBV7-9|TRBJ2-1
CASSWDRGSYNEQFF
TGTGCCAGCAGCTGGGACAGGGGTTCCTACAATGAGCAGTTCTTC
>-|-|TRBV5-1|TRBJ1-5
CASSLGGHQPQHF
TGCGCCAGCAGCTTGGGGGGGCACCAGCCCCAGCATTTT
>-|-|TRBV10-3|TRBJ2-3
CAISFQGTTDTQYF
TGTGCCATCAGTTTCCAGGGTACGACAGATACGCAGTATTTT
>-|-|TRBV6-5|TRBJ1-2
CASTNGGYGYTF
TGTGCCAGCACTAACGGAGGCTATGGCTACACCTTC
>TRBD1|-|TRBV11-2|TRBJ2-7
CASRVPGQGSYEQYF
TGTGCCAGCAGAGTGCCGGGACAGGGTTCCTACGAGCAGTACTTC
>-|-|TRBV7-9|TRBJ1-1
CASSRLGQSMNTEAFF
TGTGCCAGCAGTCGACTTGGACAGTCCATGAACACTGAAGCTTTCTTT
>-|few|TRBV30|TRBJ1-2
CAWQGSSHGYTF
TGTGCCTGGCAGGGGAGTAGCCATGGCTACACCTTC
>-|-|TRBV5-1|TRBJ2-7
CASSLAGFSYEQYF
TGCGCCAGCAGCTTGGCCGGATTCTCCTACGAGCAGTACTTC
>TRBD1|-|TRBV24-1|TRBJ1-1
CATSALCPVPGGNALNTEAFF
TGTGCCACCAGTGCCCTATGTCCGGTTCCAGGGGGCAATGCCCTTAACACTGAAGCTTTCTTT
>-|-|TRBV5-1|TRBJ2-7
CASSLEGPPNSYEQYF
TGCGCCAGCAGCTTGGAAGGGCCTCCTAACTCCTACGAGCAGTACTTC